The 4 T cell receptor beta chains reported below all come from one sample, sequenced in a study of blood T cell repertoires in COVID-19. TCRdb's table, derived via immunoSEQ multiplex PCR, lists solely in-frame clones and lacks some. Of 95,000 to 130,000 clones in the sample, less than 90% are singletons; the top ten hold about 2.1%. The specimen sequenced was peripheral blood. These receptors originate from a man aged 25-45 years with acute or convalescent COVID-19.

The genes are TRBV6-2 or TRBV6-3 and TRBJ1-2, with 12 bases matching TRBD1. Trimming removed 0 bases from V and 3 bases from J; junction bases left unmatched: 5. From germline, CDR1 is MNHEY and CDR2 SVGEGT. The CDR3 is 17 amino acids. The CDR3 DNA sequence: TGTGCCAGCAGTTACTCGTCGGGGACAGGGGGCGACTATGGCTACACCTTC. Protein product: CASSYSSGTGGDYGYTF.

The chain links TRBV7-3 to TRBJ2-3, with D unresolved. V lost 1 base, J lost 6 bases, and 5 bases lay in between. The CDR3 has 12 residues. Looked up from germline, CDR1 is SGHTA and CDR2 is FQGTGA. In nucleotides, the CDR3 is TGTGCCAGCAGCTTAATGAGGGATACGCAGTATTTT. Translated, it gives CASSLMRDTQYF.

J is TRBJ1-1 and V is TRBV5-5, with D perhaps TRBD1 (5 bases). Trimming stripped 6 bases from V and 2 bases from J, with 11 bases between. This CDR3 region has 13 residues. Germline V CDR1 and CDR2: SGHKS, YYEKEE (reference sequence). The CDR3 sequence: CASNFDRNTEAFF. For the CDR3, the DNA is TGTGCCAGCAACTTCGACAGAAACACTGAAGCTTTCTTT. Full variable domain (outside the CDR3, taken from reference TRBV5-5 and TRBJ1-1): DAGVTQSPTHLIKTRGQQVTLRCSPISGHKSVSWYQQVLGQGPQFIFQYYEKEERGRGNFPDRFSARQFPNYSSELNVNALLLGDSALYLCASNFDRNTEAFFGQGTRLTVV.

The chain has TRBV5-5 and TRBJ1-3; maybe TRBD1 (5 bases). The CDR3 consists of 16 residues. Looked up from germline, CDR1 is SGHKS and CDR2 is YYEKEE (reference sequence). Trimming removed 4 bases at V and 0 bases at J, with 14 bases between. The CDR3 DNA is TGTGCCAGCAGCCTTCTCGACAGCTACTCTGGAAACACCATATATTTT. Translation gives CASSLLDSYSGNTIYF.